This paragraph reports one TCR beta chain. The antigen is unknown. The record originates from a study of T cell clusters in autoimmune cytopenias. Some 38,000 genome equivalents of blood DNA were amplified for TRB. CDR1 is MNHEY, CDR2 SVGAGI, per germline. The CDR3 extends over 16 amino acids. One tube held mixed TRB-A and TRB-B primer pools for touch-down PCR. TCRdb re-called the multiplex PCR reads and gives one entry per CDR3 protein, without DNA. The sample includes some 4,000 distinct CDR3 sequences. Study observations and caveats: The T cell clusters were defined only in silico, without experimental functional validation. Comparing secondary cytopenia with chronic lymphocytic leukemia showed no cluster-lack signature, apparently masked by lymphoma repertoire.

These data were also reused for a study on T cell repertoires in aging, cancer and after chemotherapy. In that study: In healthy donors, age-related TCR diversity loss mainly reflected lost richness.

The chain has TRBV6-5 and TRBJ1-2. The sample was peripheral blood. The TCR was taken from a human donor in good health. CDR3 amino acids: CASDVSLWSTNYGYTF.